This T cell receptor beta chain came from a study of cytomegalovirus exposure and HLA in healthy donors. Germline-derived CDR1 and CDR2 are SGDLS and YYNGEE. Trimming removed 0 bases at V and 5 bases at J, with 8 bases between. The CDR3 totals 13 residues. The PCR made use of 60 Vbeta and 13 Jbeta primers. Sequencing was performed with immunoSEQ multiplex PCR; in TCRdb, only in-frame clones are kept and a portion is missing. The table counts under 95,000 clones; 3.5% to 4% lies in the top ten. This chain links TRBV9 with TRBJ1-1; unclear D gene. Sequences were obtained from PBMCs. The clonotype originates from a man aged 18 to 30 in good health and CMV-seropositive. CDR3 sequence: CASSVVTGTEAFF. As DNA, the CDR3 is TGTGCCAGCAGCGTAGTAACGGGAACTGAAGCTTTCTTT.